These T cell receptor beta chains were read from a single sample in a study of blood T cell repertoires in COVID-19. Some clones are missing from TCRdb's copy, which holds only in-frame ones; the method was immunoSEQ multiplex PCR. The table includes approximately 260,000 clones, around 87% detected once. Sequencing was done on a sample of PBMCs or T cells enriched from blood (not recorded which). These TCRs come from a woman between 40 and 50 years old with acute COVID-19. CDR3s include the opening cysteine and the closing phenylalanine or tryptophan. D genes are given only for firm matches. Size values are once, few and many counts, or a class for expanded clones, and some rows have none.

TRBV7-9	-	TRBD1	TRBJ1-6	CASSSQGWNSPLHF	TGTGCCAGCAGCTCACAGGGGTGGAATTCACCCCTCCACTTT
TRBV5-1	-	-	TRBJ1-2	CASSFSTDPQYGYTF	TGCGCCAGCAGCTTTTCGACAGACCCCCAGTATGGCTACACCTTC
TRBV5-5	-	TRBD2	TRBJ2-3	CASSRNPGLAVTDTQYF	TGTGCCAGCAGTAGAAACCCGGGACTAGCGGTTACAGATACGCAGTATTTT
TRBV3-1/TRBV3-2	-	-	TRBJ2-5	CASSQDGREQETQYF	TGTGCCAGCAGCCAAGATGGTCGGGAGCAAGAGACCCAGTACTTC
TRBV11-3	-	-	TRBJ2-3	CASSFSFADTQYF	TGTGCCAGCAGCTTCTCCTTTGCAGATACGCAGTATTTT
TRBV2	once	-	TRBJ2-1	CASSDSVVLAGEQFF	TGTGCCAGCAGTGATTCAGTGGTTCTAGCTGGTGAGCAGTTCTTC
TRBV12-3/TRBV12-4	-	-	TRBJ1-2	CASSFSRVGGYTF	TGTGCCAGCAGTTTCTCCAGGGTAGGAGGCTACACCTTC
TRBV3-1/TRBV3-2	-	-	TRBJ1-2	CASSQDHGRWQQDRGYTF	TGTGCCAGCAGCCAAGATCATGGCCGTTGGCAGCAGGATAGAGGCTACACCTTC
TRBV6-5	-	-	TRBJ1-1	CASRFTDRAATEAFF	TGTGCCAGCAGGTTCACGGACAGAGCGGCAACTGAAGCTTTCTTT
TRBV4-2	-	TRBD1	TRBJ2-7	CASSPERTGIAYEQYF	TGTGCCAGCAGCCCGGAACGGACAGGTATTGCCTACGAGCAGTACTTC
TRBV19	once	-	TRBJ2-7	CASSILVSSYEQYF	TGTGCCAGTAGTATCCTAGTGAGCTCCTACGAGCAGTACTTC
TRBV5-1	-	-	TRBJ2-3	CASSLGQAPDTQYF	TGCGCCAGCAGCTTGGGTCAGGCCCCGGATACGCAGTATTTT
TRBV25-1	-	-	TRBJ2-7	CASGYSNYEQYF	TGTGCCAGCGGTTACAGTAACTACGAGCAGTACTTC
TRBV25-1	few	-	TRBJ2-3	CASSDGQGGGSTDTQYF	TGTGCCAGCAGTGACGGACAGGGCGGCGGGAGTACAGATACGCAGTATTTT
TRBV6-5	-	-	TRBJ1-1	CASKQEIRNTEAFF	TGTGCCAGCAAGCAGGAAATAAGGAACACTGAAGCTTTCTTT
TRBV11-3	-	TRBD2	TRBJ2-1	CASSGTSGRAIYNEQFF	TGTGCCAGCAGCGGGACTAGCGGGAGGGCCATCTACAATGAGCAGTTCTTC
TRBV6-4	-	TRBD2	TRBJ2-1	CASSPSGSSYNEQFF	TGTGCCAGCAGTCCTAGCGGAAGCTCCTACAATGAGCAGTTCTTC
TRBV7-9	-	TRBD1	TRBJ2-3	CASSFGDRGLYTDTQYF	TGTGCCAGCAGCTTCGGGGACAGGGGGCTTTACACAGATACGCAGTATTTT
TRBV4-1	once	TRBD2	TRBJ2-1	CASSRSGTYYNEQFF	TGCGCCAGCAGCCGCAGCGGGACCTACTACAATGAGCAGTTCTTC
TRBV10-1	few	-	TRBJ1-6	CASSESGGPGSPLHF	TGCGCCAGCAGTGAGTCTGGGGGCCCTGGATCACCCCTCCACTTT
TRBV7-7	-	TRBD1	TRBJ2-7	CASSPMPGTGKMSYEQYF	TGTGCTAGCAGCCCAATGCCTGGGACAGGGAAAATGAGTTACGAGCAGTACTTC
TRBV24-1	-	-	TRBJ1-1	CATRGEGGTEAFF	TGTGCCACCCGTGGGGAGGGTGGCACTGAAGCTTTCTTT
TRBV7-8	-	-	TRBJ1-1	CASSSQLNTEAFF	TGTGCCAGCAGCAGTCAGTTAAACACTGAAGCTTTCTTT
TRBV9	-	TRBD1	TRBJ2-7	CASSIGQGPFYEQYF	TGTGCCAGCAGCATAGGACAGGGGCCTTTCTACGAGCAGTACTTC
TRBV2	-	-	TRBJ2-2	CASRVARTGELFF	TGTGCCAGCAGGGTGGCCAGAACCGGGGAGCTGTTTTTT
TRBV19	-	TRBD1	TRBJ1-5	CASSEQGGSNQPQHF	TGTGCCAGTAGTGAACAGGGGGGTAGCAATCAGCCCCAGCATTTT
TRBV28	-	-	TRBJ2-4	CASNGGAKNIQYF	TGTGCCAGCAATGGAGGGGCCAAAAACATTCAGTACTTC
TRBV7-8	-	TRBD1	TRBJ2-1	CASSLEGQGADEQFF	TGTGCCAGCAGCTTAGAGGGACAGGGGGCGGATGAGCAGTTCTTC
TRBV11-2	-	TRBD2	TRBJ2-3	CASSSRLALGDTQYF	TGTGCCAGCAGCTCCAGACTAGCACTGGGAGATACGCAGTATTTT
TRBV15	-	-	TRBJ1-1	CATSRDLGRVESNTEAFF	TGTGCCACCAGCAGAGATTTAGGGAGGGTCGAGTCGAACACTGAAGCTTTCTTT
TRBV25-1	-	TRBD1	TRBJ2-3	CASSEDREWVDTQYF	TGTGCCAGCAGTGAGGACAGGGAGTGGGTGGATACGCAGTATTTT
TRBV6-5	-	-	TRBJ2-7	CASSYTETSYEQYF	TGTGCCAGCAGTTATACCGAAACCAGCTACGAGCAGTACTTC
TRBV11-3	-	TRBD2	TRBJ2-3	CASSTGGAGTDTQYF	TGTGCCAGCAGCACCGGGGGGGCAGGCACAGATACGCAGTATTTT
TRBV11-3	-	TRBD2	TRBJ2-1	CASSFGGSSYNEQFF	TGTGCCAGCAGCTTTGGCGGGAGCTCCTACAATGAGCAGTTCTTC
TRBV29-1	once	-	TRBJ2-2	CSVAGTPTGELFF	TGCAGCGTCGCCGGGACACCCACCGGGGAGCTGTTTTTT
TRBV5-1	-	TRBD1	TRBJ1-2	CASRPGQGDFYGYTF	TGCGCCAGCAGGCCGGGACAGGGGGATTTCTATGGCTACACCTTC
TRBV24-1	-	TRBD2	TRBJ2-1	CATSDPTSGRTQFSYNEQFF	TGTGCCACCAGTGACCCGACTAGCGGGAGGACCCAATTCTCCTACAATGAGCAGTTCTTC
TRBV6-5	-	TRBD2	TRBJ2-7	CASSALAGGSYEQYF	TGTGCCAGCAGCGCCCTAGCGGGGGGCTCCTACGAGCAGTACTTC
TRBV10-3	few	TRBD2	TRBJ2-3	CAISLAGEATDTQYF	TGTGCCATCAGCCTAGCGGGAGAAGCCACAGATACGCAGTATTTT
TRBV5-4	-	-	TRBJ2-3	CASSLGSTTDTQYF	TGTGCCAGCAGCTTGGGGAGTACCACAGATACGCAGTATTTT
TRBV2	-	TRBD2	TRBJ2-3	CASSELAGEDDTQYF	TGTGCCAGCAGTGAACTAGCGGGCGAGGACGACACGCAGTATTTT
TRBV5-4	-	-	TRBJ1-4	CASSLSQAGKLFF	TGTGCCAGCAGCTTGAGTCAGGCCGGAAAACTGTTTTTT
TRBV24-1	-	-	TRBJ1-2	CATSGPTGTLLGYGYTF	TGTGCCACCAGTGGCCCGACCGGGACACTTTTGGGGTATGGCTACACCTTC
TRBV7-3	once	TRBD1	TRBJ2-1	CASSSLIGTGYNEQFF	TGTGCCAGCAGCTCGTTAATCGGGACAGGATACAATGAGCAGTTCTTC
TRBV25-1	-	TRBD2	TRBJ2-2	CASSPTTGTTNTGELFF	TGTGCCAGCAGTCCAACCACCGGGACTACGAACACCGGGGAGCTGTTTTTT
TRBV10-2	-	-	TRBJ1-5	CASSESRTDQPQHF	TGCGCCAGCAGTGAGAGTCGGACAGATCAGCCCCAGCATTTT
TRBV11-3	once	-	TRBJ2-3	CASSFDTSPDTQYF	TGTGCCAGCAGCTTTGACACTTCCCCAGATACGCAGTATTTT
TRBV27	-	-	TRBJ1-2	CASSQNGQNYGYTF	TGTGCCAGCAGCCAAAACGGACAGAACTATGGCTACACCTTC
TRBV11-3	few	TRBD1	TRBJ2-7	CASSQGDRTTYEQYF	TGTGCCAGCAGCCAAGGGGACAGGACCACCTACGAGCAGTACTTC
TRBV11-3	-	TRBD2	TRBJ2-1	CASSLGLAGGPEQFF	TGTGCCAGCAGCTTAGGGCTAGCGGGAGGCCCGGAGCAGTTCTTC
TRBV5-1	-	TRBD2	TRBJ2-1	CASSFAGTSGSKGEQFF	TGCGCCAGCAGCTTCGCCGGGACTAGCGGGAGTAAAGGTGAGCAGTTCTTC
TRBV9	-	-	TRBJ2-7	CASSVANRVGEQYF	TGTGCCAGCAGCGTAGCGAACAGGGTAGGGGAGCAGTACTTC
TRBV7-3	-	TRBD2	TRBJ2-3	CASSSTGLADTQYF	TGTGCCAGCAGTTCAACGGGACTAGCAGATACGCAGTATTTT
TRBV19	-	TRBD1	TRBJ2-7	CASSSRRQGGYEQYF	TGTGCCAGTAGTTCCCGGAGACAGGGGGGTTACGAGCAGTACTTC
TRBV11-3	-	-	TRBJ2-1	CASSFRFLAASYNEQFF	TGTGCCAGCAGCTTTCGGTTTCTAGCCGCCTCCTACAATGAGCAGTTCTTC
TRBV6-6	-	-	TRBJ1-1	CASSYSVRRQGSEAFF	TGTGCCAGCAGTTACTCGGTACGACGGCAGGGGTCTGAAGCTTTCTTT
TRBV5-1	-	TRBD1	TRBJ1-2	CASSHGTGLYDGYTF	TGCGCCAGCAGCCACGGGACAGGGCTATACGATGGCTACACCTTC
TRBV4-1	-	-	TRBJ2-7	CASSQGQLSSYEQYF	TGCGCCAGCAGCCAAGGACAGCTGAGCTCCTACGAGCAGTACTTC
TRBV5-1	-	TRBD1	TRBJ2-7	CASSLGPGTGAYEQYF	TGCGCCAGCAGCTTGGGCCCCGGGACAGGAGCCTACGAGCAGTACTTC